Below are 32 T cell receptor beta chains sequenced from a single sample in a study of blood T cell repertoires in COVID-19. Sequencing was performed with immunoSEQ multiplex PCR; in TCRdb, only in-frame clones are kept and a portion is missing. The data show over 150,000 clones, roughly 85% seen once. The material sequenced was peripheral blood. The receptor source for this set is a man aged 40-55 years with acute or convalescent COVID-19.

The chain links TRBV2 to TRBJ1-1; perhaps TRBD1 as D (6 bases). In germline, CDR1 is SNHLY, CDR2 FYNNEI. This CDR3 spans 11 amino acids. V was cut by 7 bases and J by 8 bases, with 11 bases left in between. The CDR3 is CASTQGGEAFF. Written as DNA, the CDR3 is TGTGCCAGCACCCAAGGGGGAGAAGCTTTCTTT.

This chain links TRBV30 with TRBJ1-6; TRBD1 agrees at 8 bases. This CDR3 has 13 amino acids. Trimming removed 4 bases from V and 7 bases from J; junction bases left unmatched: 3. Germline CDR1 and CDR2: GTSNPN and SVGIG (reference sequence). The DNA for the CDR3 is TGTGCCTGGAATCGGGACAGGAATTCACCCCTCCACTTT. This encodes CAWNRDRNSPLHF. The entire variable domain, with the rest obtained from reference TRBV30 and TRBJ1-6, is as follows: SQTIHQWPATLVQPVGSPLSLECTVEGTSNPNLYWYRQAAGRGLQLLFYSVGIGQISSEVPQNLSASRPQDRQFILSSKKLLLSDSGFYLCAWNRDRNSPLHFGNGTRLTVT.

This clone was detected only a few times. This chain uses TRBV4-3 with TRBJ2-7; 8 bases map to TRBD1. Germline V gene data show CDR1 as LGHNA and CDR2 as YSLEER. The J segment lost 4 bases and the V segment lost 0 bases, leaving 5 bases of the junction unmatched. CDR3 length: 15 amino acids. Written as DNA, the CDR3 is TGCGCCAGCAGCCAAGACCGGACAGGGAATTACGAGCAGTACTTC. Its protein is CASSQDRTGNYEQYF.

The chain is built from TRBV24-1 and TRBJ1-1; tentatively, D is TRBD1 (5 bases). This CDR3 region has 15 residues. Germline CDR1 KGHDR, CDR2 SFDVKD. Trimming took off 3 bases at V and 4 bases at J, with 14 bases between the two ends. CDR3 loop: CATSDRRRGTTEAFF. The DNA for the CDR3 is TGTGCCACCAGTGATCGAAGGCGGGGGACCACTGAAGCTTTCTTT.

This chain uses TRBV11-1 with TRBJ1-5; 8 positions match TRBD1. The CDR3 loop spans 15 amino acids. Germline assignment: CDR1 SGHAT and CDR2 FQDESV (reference sequence). V shed 1 base, J shed 4 bases, and the junction held 3 bases outside the gene matches. The CDR3 region has the DNA TGTGCCAGCAGCTTAGGGACAGGGCAGAATCAGCCCCAGCATTTT. The encoded protein is CASSLGTGQNQPQHF.

This chain connects TRBV19 to TRBJ1-2; D is perhaps TRBD1 (5 bases). The CDR3 is made up of 16 amino acids. Germline CDR1 LNHDA, CDR2 SQIVND (reference sequence). V dropped 1 base and J dropped 0 bases, with 12 bases sitting between them. The CDR3 bases are TGTGCCAGTAGTATAGGACCTTCGGGGGCTAACTATGGCTACACCTTC. It is translated as CASSIGPSGANYGYTF.

The V and J genes are TRBV5-1 and TRBJ1-4, with 7 nucleotides matching TRBD1. Germline V lookup: CDR1 SGHRS, CDR2 YFSETQ. J lost 4 bases, V lost 4 bases, and 4 bases had no gene match. There are 14 residues in the CDR3. The CDR3 spells CASSPRDSNEKLFF. In DNA, the CDR3 is TGCGCCAGCAGCCCTCGGGACAGTAATGAAAAACTGTTTTTT.

In its sample, this clone was seen once. The V and J genes are TRBV7-9 and TRBJ2-2, with TRBD2 matching 8 bases. After removal of 4 bases from V and 1 base from J, the junction contained 11 bases not matched to a gene. CDR1 is SEHNR, CDR2 FQNEAQ, per germline (reference sequence). The CDR3 runs 18 residues. The CDR3 reads CASSSRSAGGRNTGELFF. CDR3 coding DNA: TGTGCCAGCAGCTCCCGGTCCGCGGGGGGACGGAACACCGGGGAGCTGTTTTTT. Looking up the rest from reference TRBV7-9 and TRBJ2-2 gives the full variable domain: DTGVSQNPRHKITKRGQNVTFRCDPISEHNRLYWYRQTLGQGPEFLTYFQNEAQLEKSRLLSDRFSAERPKGSFSTLEIQRTEQGDSAMYLCASSSRSAGGRNTGELFFGEGSRLTVL.

This sequence joins TRBV7-9 and TRBJ2-7; possible D gene TRBD1, 5 bases. The V end lost 5 bases, the J end lost 4 bases, and 15 bases lay between the germline ends. The V gene's germline CDR1 is SEHNR and CDR2 FQNEAQ (reference sequence). The CDR3 is made up of 14 amino acids. The CDR3 DNA reads as TGTGCCAGCAGCCAGAGACAGCCAGCTTACGAGCAGTACTTC. Its translation is CASSQRQPAYEQYF.

This chain links TRBV6-2 or TRBV6-3 with TRBJ2-7; TRBD2 might be the D (5 bases). Per the germline V gene, CDR1 is MNHEY and CDR2 is SVGEGT. This CDR3 comprises 13 residues. V lost 2 bases, J lost 3 bases, and 8 bases lay in between. The CDR3: CASSYVAGYEQYF. CDR3 DNA: TGTGCCAGCAGTTACGTGGCGGGCTACGAGCAGTACTTC.

The rearrangement uses TRBV5-1 and TRBJ2-5; the match to TRBD1 covers 7 bases. Germline-derived CDR1 and CDR2 are SGHRS and YFSETQ. The ends lost 7 bases at V and 0 bases at J; junction bases unmatched: 0. CDR3 length: 12 residues. CDR3 region: CASGTDQETQYF. The CDR3 coding sequence is TGCGCCAGCGGGACAGACCAAGAGACCCAGTACTTC.

The CDR3 sequence: CASSLDRGPGQPQHF. In DNA form, the CDR3 reads TGTGCCAGCAGCTTAGACAGGGGGCCGGGGCAGCCCCAGCATTTT. The chain is built from TRBV7-2 and TRBJ1-5; 9 nucleotides agree with TRBD1. This CDR3 is 15 amino acids long. V lost 1 base to trimming and J lost 7 bases; unmatched junction nucleotides: 5. Germline V gene sequence: CDR1 SGHTA, CDR2 FQGNSA.

The rearrangement uses TRBV7-6 and TRBJ2-5; D remains unclear. Germline CDR1 SGHVS, CDR2 FNYEAQ. The CDR3 covers 15 residues. Trimming shortened V by 0 bases and J by 2 bases, and 10 bases separated the two germline ends. This CDR3 reads CASSLAPRGQETQYF. In DNA form, the CDR3 reads TGTGCCAGCAGCTTAGCGCCGAGAGGACAAGAGACCCAGTACTTC. The whole variable domain, remainder taken from reference TRBV7-6 and TRBJ2-5, is GAGVSQSPRYKVTKRGQDVALRCDPISGHVSLYWYRQALGQGPEFLTYFNYEAQQDKSGLPNDRFSAERPEGSISTLTIQRTEQRDSAMYRCASSLAPRGQETQYFGPGTRLLVL.

This rearrangement joins TRBV19 to TRBJ1-4, with D possibly matching TRBD1 (5 bases). The germline V and J ends were trimmed by 5 bases and 5 bases, with 9 bases remaining between them. CDR1 and CDR2 from the germline V gene are LNHDA and SQIVND (reference sequence). The CDR3 runs to 13 residues. The CDR3 DNA reads TGTGCCAGTAGTGTCAGACAGAATGAAAAACTGTTTTTT. This gives the protein CASSVRQNEKLFF.

This clone was picked up a small number of times. The chain carries TRBV28 and TRBJ1-5; 8 nucleotides match TRBD1. The CDR3 extends over 14 amino acids. Germline V gene data show CDR1 as MDHEN and CDR2 as SYDVKM. V was pared by 6 bases and J by 2 bases, with 3 bases of the junction left unmatched. In nucleotides, the CDR3 is TGTGCCAGCAGCCAGGACAGGGGCAATCAGCCCCAGCATTTT. This sequence encodes CASSQDRGNQPQHF.

The chain employs TRBV12-5 and TRBJ2-7; D is perhaps TRBD1 (6 bases). Trimming shortened V by 1 base and J by 0 bases, and 16 bases separated the two germline ends. Germline V gene lookup returns CDR1 LGHNT and CDR2 FRNRAP. CDR3 length equals 17 residues. CDR3: CASGLENTGRTSYEQYF. The DNA of the CDR3 is TGTGCTAGTGGTTTGGAAAACACAGGGCGGACCTCCTACGAGCAGTACTTC.

The J gene is TRBJ2-1, the V gene TRBV24-1; TRBD1 agrees at 7 bases. V was clipped by 5 bases and J by 0 bases; unmatched bases: 6. CDR1 and CDR2 (germline): KGHDR, SFDVKD. The length of the CDR3 is 16 residues. CDR3 DNA sequence: TGTGCCACCAGTGGGGACAGACTACTCTCCTACAATGAGCAGTTCTTC. It specifies CATSGDRLLSYNEQFF.

The chain uses TRBV10-3 and TRBJ1-3; no firm D call. The CDR3 is made up of 11 amino acids. V was clipped by 11 bases and J by 3 bases, with 8 bases between them. Germline-derived CDR1 and CDR2 are ENHRY and SYGVKD. The CDR3 spells CAANGGNTIYF. The CDR3 region has the DNA TGTGCCGCTAATGGTGGAAACACCATATATTTT.

The gene calls are TRBV3-1 (or the pseudogene TRBV3-2) and TRBJ1-2; 7 bases match TRBD1. In germline, CDR1 is LGHDT, CDR2 YNNKEL (reference sequence). V gave up 0 bases and J gave up 6 bases; unmatched junction bases: 10. The CDR3 spans 16 residues. CDR3 amino acids: CASSQDTSGGKDGYTF. In DNA form, the CDR3 reads TGTGCCAGCAGCCAAGATACCTCAGGGGGGAAGGATGGCTACACCTTC.

This clone was counted a single time. The CDR3 reads CAISEAGGQLETQYF. CDR3 bases: TGTGCCATCAGTGAGGCGGGGGGGCAGTTGGAGACCCAGTACTTC. V usage is TRBV10-3 and J usage is TRBJ2-5; 9 bases are a match to TRBD2. V gave up 2 bases and J gave up 5 bases; unmatched junction bases: 6. The CDR3 runs to 15 residues. Germline assignment: CDR1 ENHRY and CDR2 SYGVKD.

V and J are TRBV7-3 and TRBJ2-3; 8 bases line up with TRBD2. The trim removed 6 bases at V and 4 bases at J, leaving 6 bases unmatched. There are 14 residues in the CDR3. The germline V gene encodes CDR1 SGHTA and CDR2 FQGTGA. CDR3 loop: CASRTGGASDTQYF. CDR3 in DNA: TGTGCCAGCAGAACCGGGGGGGCATCAGATACGCAGTATTTT. Filled out from reference TRBV7-3 and TRBJ2-3, the complete variable domain reads GAGVSQTPSNKVTEKGKYVELRCDPISGHTALYWYRQSLGQGPEFLIYFQGTGAADDSGLPNDRFFAVRPEGSVSTLKIQRTERGDSAVYLCASRTGGASDTQYFGPGTRLTVL.

V usage is TRBV7-2 and J usage is TRBJ2-1; D uncertain. The V and J ends lost 0 bases and 7 bases respectively, with 10 bases between them. Germline V lookup: CDR1 SGHTA, CDR2 FQGNSA. The CDR3 consists of 14 residues. In DNA form, the CDR3 reads TGTGCCAGCAGCTTAGCGGCCAGGCTGAATGAGCAGTTCTTC. Translating gives CASSLAARLNEQFF.

The chain recombines TRBV19 with TRBJ2-5; D is possibly TRBD2 (7 bases). Trimming took off 4 bases at V and 4 bases at J, with 25 bases between the two ends. This CDR3 region has 18 residues. The germline gives CDR1 LNHDA, CDR2 SQIVND (reference sequence). The CDR3 loop reads CASSNVQGREGRAETQYF. The CDR3 nucleotides read TGTGCCAGTAGTAATGTTCAGGGGAGGGAAGGGCGAGCAGAGACCCAGTACTTC.

This clone was found a few times. J is TRBJ1-1 and V is TRBV3-1 (or the pseudogene TRBV3-2); the match to TRBD1 covers 11 bases. The germline V gene encodes CDR1 LGHDT and CDR2 YNNKEL (reference sequence). The trim removed 5 bases at V and 5 bases at J, leaving 7 bases unmatched. This CDR3 is 15 amino acids long. The CDR3 is CASSSRTGGLTEAFF. The CDR3 coding sequence is TGTGCCAGCAGCTCTAGGACAGGGGGCTTAACTGAAGCTTTCTTT.

This clone showed up just a few times. The V call is TRBV5-1, the J call TRBJ1-2; 11 bases agree with TRBD1. V trimming: 0 bases; J trimming: 6 bases; junction bases outside the gene matches: 10. There are 17 residues in the CDR3. Germline V gene lookup returns CDR1 SGHRS and CDR2 YFSETQ. CDR3 region: CASSLGGGQGEIDGYTF. For the CDR3, the DNA is TGCGCCAGCAGCTTGGGCGGGGGACAGGGGGAGATTGATGGCTACACCTTC.

This clone was found a few times. V usage is TRBV7-2 and J usage is TRBJ1-6, with 7 bases lining up with TRBD1. V shed 4 bases, J shed 13 bases, and the junction held 10 bases outside the gene matches. Germline V gene lookup returns CDR1 SGHTA and CDR2 FQGNSA. This CDR3 has 14 amino acids. DNA for the CDR3: TGTGCCAGCAGCTCTTTATTTGACAGGGCGCCCCTCCACTTT. As protein: CASSSLFDRAPLHF.

The V gene is TRBV7-6, the J gene TRBJ2-3; D might be TRBD2 (6 bases). Trimming removed 5 bases at V and 4 bases at J, with 16 bases between. This CDR3 comprises 15 residues. Germline assignment: CDR1 SGHVS and CDR2 FNYEAQ. CDR3 nucleotide sequence: TGTGCCAGCAGCCTTGGAGGGAGTGGCGCAGATACGCAGTATTTT. It is translated as CASSLGGSGADTQYF.

The CDR3 region has the DNA TGTGCCAGCAGCTCCGGGACACAAAAGACCTACGAGCAGTACTTC. Translation gives CASSSGTQKTYEQYF. The J gene is TRBJ2-7, the V gene TRBV6-5, with D perhaps matching TRBD1 (6 bases). The CDR3 runs 15 residues. V was clipped by 6 bases and J by 2 bases, with 17 bases between them. CDR1 MNHEY and CDR2 SVGAGI come from the germline V gene.

The rearrangement joins TRBV4-2 to TRBJ1-2, with D hard to call. CDR3 length: 11 residues. Trimming removed 1 base at V and 10 bases at J, with 7 bases between. The V gene's germline CDR1 is LGHNA and CDR2 YNFKEQ. The CDR3 coding sequence is TGTGCCAGCAGCCAAGGGGAGTCCTACACCTTC. Protein sequence: CASSQGESYTF.

The rearrangement links TRBV2 to TRBJ2-1; 8 bases align to TRBD2. CDR1 and CDR2 (germline): SNHLY, FYNNEI. The CDR3 contains 14 residues. Germline trimming cut 7 bases from V and 2 bases from J; bases unmatched to any gene: 4. For the CDR3, the DNA is TGTGCCAGCATCCGGACTAGCACCTACAATGAGCAGTTCTTC. Amino acid sequence: CASIRTSTYNEQFF.

This clone was seen a handful of times. The rearrangement joins TRBV4-3 to TRBJ1-1; D ambiguous. The V and J ends lost 0 bases and 0 bases respectively, with 11 bases between them. Germline CDR1 and CDR2: LGHNA and YSLEER. The CDR3 extends over 16 amino acids. Here the CDR3 reads CASSQDREFMNTEAFF. The CDR3 DNA reads as TGCGCCAGCAGCCAAGATCGGGAATTCATGAACACTGAAGCTTTCTTT.

The chain employs TRBV6-6 and TRBJ1-2; TRBD1 might be the D (5 bases). The ends were cut back, 2 bases at V and 2 bases at J, with 6 bases in the middle. The CDR3 runs 13 residues. Germline assignment: CDR1 MNHNY and CDR2 SVGAGI (reference sequence). CDR3 amino acids: CASSYDRNYGYTF. Here the CDR3 DNA reads TGTGCCAGCAGTTACGACAGAAACTATGGCTACACCTTC.